This paragraph reports one TCR beta chain. Its antigen has not been determined. Nothing much larger sits one base from this clone, and base qualities are not available. This specimen belongs to a study of cytomegalovirus exposure and HLA in healthy donors (TCRdb year 2017). Study-level background: An earlier analysis of some 600 of the donors reported approximately 300 Gb of sequence data and 95 million to 120 million unique TCR beta sequences obtained from 180 million or so T cells. An early release covering 550 to 700 HLA-typed donors comprised about 310 gigabases of sequencing data and around 80 million unique TCR sequences. Of the roughly 410 genotyped donors, 80% to 90% were placed in the genetic ancestry cluster associated with self-reported Caucasian donors. The study aimed to test whether signatures of past pathogen exposure could be identified by cataloging public T cell receptors. Using immunosequencing, the study profiled T cell repertoires from about 650 subjects and related those repertoires to cytomegalovirus serostatus. Along with the roughly 670-subject first cohort, a separate validation cohort of about 110 different subjects was used. High-throughput TCR immunosequencing, statistical association of individual TCRs with disease status, and machine learning were combined to predict cytomegalovirus infection status. A later analysis re-examined previously published TCR beta repertoires from hundreds of donors and added high-resolution HLA genotyping to investigate patterns of TCR occurrence. The later analysis used no new phenotypic data to find candidate immune exposures, relying instead on TCR beta sequences and their occurrence across donors. To decide whether each TCR beta V gene segment behaved as functional or pseudogenic, an earlier analysis of 587 of the donors relied on high-throughput TCR beta sequencing. Alongside the repertoire data, information on donor age, sex, ethnicity and CMV serostatus was compiled. A later genetic analysis used genome-wide SNP genotypes for about 60% of the roughly 700 donors, treating that subset as a discovery cohort. Every repertoire in the discovery cohort had been generated on one and the same sequencing platform. Class I and class II HLA loci were covered by the typing at four-digit resolution. The number of typed donors differed by locus: about 620-640 for A, B, C, DRB1 and DQB1; 522 for DQA1; 606 for DPA1; and about 470 for DPB1. Because of strong linkage in the cohort, four or five DR-DQ haplotypes were treated as single units for association and clustering. Among 350 to 400 genotyped donors of the cohort, an average of about 240,000 unique TCR beta nucleotide sequences were sequenced per donor, roughly 20% of them non-productive. Study-level results and caveats: The authors suggested that the approach could potentially be extended to other disease states and immunological phenotypes. According to a later analysis, most CMV-associated TCR beta chains appeared to be HLA-restricted, and the HLA associations seemed to be driven largely by CMV exposure. Immune exposure information for the cohort was limited to CMV serostatus. Correlated functional status among segregating V segments might reflect linkage disequilibrium, but an unknown experimental factor could not be ruled out. A few of the identified cytomegalovirus-associated TCR beta chains were confirmed in vitro to be specific for cytomegalovirus antigens. Because HLA typing was unavailable for some donors at each locus, only the typed subset was used in association tests. The sequencing pipeline was judged likely to have produced a cluster of highly shared sequence variants as a technical artifact. A further reported finding was that TCR beta sequences accurately predicted the HLA-A and HLA-B alleles for most subjects in the first cohort. A later analysis found that TCR association rates varied across HLA loci, with DRB1 alleles showing the most associated TCRs and HLA-C alleles the fewest. V-gene and J-gene trimming of TCR beta chains was associated with a missense DCLRE1C variant in a later genetic analysis, and the association was replicated in an independent cohort. A total of 150 or so TCR beta chains were listed by the study as associated with cytomegalovirus. According to a later genetic analysis, donors in an Asian-associated ancestry cluster had fewer N-insertions in productive TCRs than the approximately 710-donor mean. Broadly in line with IMGT annotations, most TCR beta V segments showed up in productive rearrangements about 90% or about 30% of the time in an earlier analysis of 587 of the donors. In a later analysis, HLA-associated TCR beta chains were found to be more clonally expanded and to have lower generation probabilities than equally common non-associated chains. Specific HLA alleles were associated with around 18,000 TCR beta sequences at a false discovery rate of 0.05 in a later analysis. Roughly uniform sequencing depth across donors was assumed in presence/absence analyses, although this assumption may not hold. When HLA alleles, especially DR and DQ, strongly co-occurred, TCR associations were difficult to assign to individual alleles. This cohort had only TCR beta chains sequenced, and the lack of alpha or paired-chain data limited which features could be detected. Most TCR sequences were seen in very few donors, while some public TCRs were found in many individuals. The classifier was reported to diagnose cytomegalovirus status with high specificity and sensitivity in both the original cohort and the validation cohort. A later analysis reported that several top co-occurrence clusters appeared linked to parvovirus B19, influenza, CMV and Epstein-Barr virus. Some IMGT-functional V segments, including TRBV6-2 and TRBV6-3, could not be distinguished by the 87-base-pair reads and were therefore excluded. Because counts were too low, some 17 rarely observed V segments, including chromosome 9 orphons, were excluded from the earlier analysis of 587 of the donors.

The cohort comprised several hundred healthy bone marrow donors. At the time of sampling, all cohort members were nominally healthy, though unrecorded immune exposures were likely present. The donor was CMV seropositive and belonged to the group of some 290 seropositive cohort members. Every donor gave a peripheral blood sample, and the peripheral blood mononuclear cells from that sample were used for TCR beta sequencing. Genomic DNA was extracted from the blood cell samples with the Qiagen DNeasy Blood Extraction Kit. The germline V gene provides CDR1 SGHTA and CDR2 FQGNSA. V lost 1 base and J lost 4 bases, and the count of bases not matched to a germline gene is 8. The CDR3, cysteine through phenylalanine, is 16 amino acids long. Only CDR3 DNA remains: 48 bases, in frame from the first base. Libraries were built with the immunoSEQ multiplex PCR assay. For the multiplex PCR, a mixture combining 60 forward primers for TCR Vbeta segments and 13 reverse primers for TCR Jbeta segments was used. The CDR3 region of rearranged TCR beta genes was amplified from genomic DNA with a multiplex PCR assay. The Illumina HiSeq System was used to sequence the amplified TCR beta libraries as 87-base-pair reads. The published analysis was carried out like this. Across the 670 or so repertoires, a later analysis counted about 81 million unique TCR beta chains, 9.5 million to 13 million of which were shared by at least two donors. Raw reads were error-corrected and collapsed into unique sequences by a nearest-neighbor algorithm in which closely related sequences were merged to remove PCR and sequencing errors. To assign V, D and J gene segments, CDR3 sequences were aligned to IMGT reference sequences. For a sequence to be retained, a match of at least six nucleotides was required to both a V gene segment and a J gene segment. Rearrangements were called productive when the CDR3 lacked stop codons and stayed in frame with V and J; all others were non-productive. CDR3 was defined by IMGT convention, running from the second conserved V-encoded cysteine to the conserved J-encoded phenylalanine. The earlier analysis of some 540 of the donors excluded any sequence lacking an unambiguous match to a single V gene segment. In an earlier analysis of a few hundred of the donors, V segments were called functional above 56.7% productive rearrangements and were called segregating when the between-donor standard deviation exceeded 5%. To diagnose cytomegalovirus status from the catalog of TCR beta chain sequences, a statistical classification framework was built. A later analysis assigned V and J genes by comparing TCR nucleotide sequences with IMGT/GENE-DB human TR gene sequences. The TCRdist pipeline was used in a later analysis to assign CDR3 sequences and most-parsimonious VDJ recombination scenarios. In a later analysis, each TCR beta chain was defined by its CDR3 amino acid sequence together with its V-gene family, and reads without a unique V-gene family were excluded. A later analysis removed 592 highly shared, low-generation-probability nucleotide sequences to deal with suspected cross-contamination and a sequencing artifact. In a later analysis, a clonal expansion index was calculated for each public chain from normalized within-repertoire ranks of inferred template counts. A later analysis computed generation probabilities with a VDJ recombination model fitted to out-of-frame rearrangements, and checked the results against IGoR. A later analysis scored TCR-TCR, TCR-HLA and TCR-CMV co-occurrence with hypergeometric tests, applying a repertoire-size bias correction to TCR pairs. To estimate false discovery rates, a later analysis permuted the HLA or CMV assignments 20 times. In a later analysis, co-occurring TCRs were grouped using DBSCAN, and TCRdist sequence similarity was added for clustering within HLA-allele-positive subsets. For co-occurrence clustering, repertoires with fewer than 30,000 or more than 120,000 public chains were excluded, along with roughly 5 repertoires with anomalous nucleotide sharing. TCRdb re-hosts the immuneACCESS table, in-frame sequences only. Its copies lack some clones; in the studies checked, an unresolved V gene accounts for under half of them, and the cause for the rest is not known. The DNA was the basis for D and trimming; V, J and clone size are from that table. The sample contains about 140,000 clones, about 79% of them found a single time. The top ten clonotypes cover under 4.5% of the sample.

The sample was PBMCs. The sequence links TRBV7-2 to TRBJ2-5; TRBD2 fits 8 bases in the junction. This sequence was found in a man in his forties in good health and CMV-seropositive. The CDR3 reads as follows: CASSLVGGRGGETQYF. The sequence in DNA is TGTGCCAGCAGCTTAGTCGGGGGACGGGGGGGAGAGACCCAGTACTTC. When the CDR3 is completed using the reference TRBV7-2 and TRBJ2-5 genes on either side, the full variable domain is GAGVSQSPSNKVTEKGKDVELRCDPISGHTALYWYRQSLGQGLEFLIYFQGNSAPDKSGLPSDRFSAERTGGSVSTLTIQRTQQEDSAVYLCASSLVGGRGGETQYFGPGTRLLVL.